These 9 T cell receptor beta chains share one sample of origin, sequenced in a study of shared clonotypes between healthy human individuals. Measured with immunoSEQ multiplex PCR; TCRdb has only the in-frame clones, and not every one. The sample yields about 1 million clones, approximately 76% seen once. Sequencing was performed on memory CD4+ T cells sorted from blood. Subset reported: CD45RA-negative fraction. Receptor source: a man younger than 30 in good health.

The chain recombines TRBV6-6 with TRBJ2-7; 10 bases match TRBD1. The V gene end was trimmed by 6 bases and the J gene end by 1 base; junction bases not matched to a gene: 9. The V gene's germline CDR1 is MNHNY and CDR2 SVGAGI (reference sequence). This CDR3 has 16 amino acids. CDR3 sequence reads: CASRTYRDRGSYEQYF. CDR3 nucleotide sequence: TGTGCCAGCAGAACTTACCGGGACAGGGGTTCCTACGAGCAGTACTTC.

The rearrangement joins TRBV7-2 to TRBJ2-1, with 7 bases matching TRBD2. The CDR3 has 15 amino acids. V lost 5 bases, J lost 2 bases, and 6 bases stayed unmatched. Germline CDR1 is SGHTA and CDR2 is FQGNSA. CDR3 region: CASSPSGTTYNEQFF. CDR3 coding DNA: TGTGCCAGCAGCCCGAGCGGGACTACCTACAATGAGCAGTTCTTC.

The chain joins TRBV30 to TRBJ1-1, with unresolved D. Trimming stripped 4 bases from V and 9 bases from J, with 18 bases between. Looked up from germline, CDR1 is GTSNPN and CDR2 is SVGIG (reference sequence). This CDR3 comprises 13 residues. The CDR3 DNA sequence: TGTGCCTGGATCGCCTCTCGGGTCCCCCAAGCTTTCTTT. This codes for CAWIASRVPQAFF.

This chain joins TRBV15 and TRBJ2-1, with 9 bases that match TRBD1. V shed 2 bases, J shed 5 bases, and the junction held 7 bases outside the gene matches. The germline V gene encodes CDR1 LNHNV and CDR2 YYDKDF (reference sequence). This CDR3 spans 16 amino acids. The CDR3: CATSRTPGTGNNEQFF. Here the CDR3 DNA reads TGTGCCACCAGCAGAACTCCCGGGACAGGGAACAATGAGCAGTTCTTC.

This clone appeared a few times. The chain carries TRBV19 and TRBJ1-5, with 7 bases that match TRBD1. The V gene end was trimmed by 5 bases and the J gene end by 4 bases; junction bases not matched to a gene: 5. Germline-derived CDR1 and CDR2 are LNHDA and SQIVND (reference sequence). The CDR3 totals 14 residues. CDR3 amino acids: CASSPNRGNQPQHF. The CDR3 nucleotides are TGTGCCAGTAGTCCTAACAGGGGTAATCAGCCCCAGCATTTT.

The V gene is TRBV6-1, the J gene TRBJ2-7; D is ambiguous. The germline V gene has CDR1 MNHNS and CDR2 SASEGT. V was shortened by 3 bases and J by 2 bases, with 5 bases between the two germline ends. The CDR3 contains 12 residues. In nucleotides, the CDR3 is TGTGCCAGCAGTGATTTCCCCTACGAGCAGTACTTC. Its protein product is CASSDFPYEQYF.

This chain uses TRBV27 with TRBJ2-3; 15 nucleotides match TRBD2. The trim removed 5 bases at V and 6 bases at J, leaving 3 bases unmatched. The CDR3 is 15 amino acids. Per germline, CDR1 MNHEY and CDR2 SMNVEV (reference sequence). The CDR3 protein is CASSGLAGGVDTQYF. The CDR3, as DNA: TGTGCCAGCAGTGGACTAGCGGGGGGGGTTGATACGCAGTATTTT.

The genes are TRBV6-6 and TRBJ2-7; a possible D gene is TRBD1 (6 bases). V was pared by 7 bases and J by 0 bases, with 13 bases between. In germline, CDR1 is MNHNY, CDR2 SVGAGI (reference sequence). The CDR3 runs to 14 residues. In DNA, the CDR3 is TGTGCCAGCACCGTGGACAGTCGCTCCTACGAGCAGTACTTC. Protein product: CASTVDSRSYEQYF.

This clone has a handful of counts. The chain couples TRBV29-1 to TRBJ2-3; 8 bases map to TRBD2. The CDR3 spans 12 residues. Germline lookup yields CDR1 SQVTM and CDR2 ANQGSEA. V trimming: 6 bases; J trimming: 12 bases; junction bases outside the gene matches: 11. CDR3 amino acids: CSVGQLAAQQYF. The DNA for the CDR3 is TGCAGCGTGGGACAACTAGCGGCACAACAGTATTTT.